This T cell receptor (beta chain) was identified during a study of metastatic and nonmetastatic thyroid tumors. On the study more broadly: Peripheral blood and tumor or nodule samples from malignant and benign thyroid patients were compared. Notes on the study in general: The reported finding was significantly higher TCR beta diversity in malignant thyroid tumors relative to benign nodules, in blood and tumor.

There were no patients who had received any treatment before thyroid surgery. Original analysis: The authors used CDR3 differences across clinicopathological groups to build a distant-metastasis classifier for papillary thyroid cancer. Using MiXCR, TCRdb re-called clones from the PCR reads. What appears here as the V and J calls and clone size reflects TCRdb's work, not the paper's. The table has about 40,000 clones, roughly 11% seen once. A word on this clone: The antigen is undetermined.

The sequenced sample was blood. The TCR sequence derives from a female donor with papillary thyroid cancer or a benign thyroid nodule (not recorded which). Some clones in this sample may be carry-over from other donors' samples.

CDR3 protein: CASSDGAGYGYTF. CDR3 DNA: TGTGCCAGCAGTGATGGGGCAGGATATGGCTACACCTTC. The rearrangement uses TRBV2 and TRBJ1-2, with D possibly being TRBD1 (5 bases). CDR1 and CDR2 (germline): SNHLY, FYNNEI. Trimming left V 3 bases short and J 5 bases short, with 10 bases between. The CDR3 is 13 residues long.